This record covers a single TCR beta chain. What it binds is unknown. This sample stems from a study of response to subunit inactivated influenza vaccine. Study-level results: The authors suggested that every seasonal influenza vaccination recruits few new T cells.

J was trimmed by 4 bases and V by 5 bases; bases with no gene match: 7. This CDR3 is 15 amino acids long. Via MiXCR, TCRdb re-called the RT-PCR reads, giving one row per CDR3 protein. The table shows fewer than 250,000 distinct CDR3 sequences, with over 13% occurring only once. The chain joins TRBV12-3 or TRBV12-4 to TRBJ2-1; 8 nucleotides line up with TRBD1. This clonotype was sampled from a man aged 50-59 years who received an inactivated influenza vaccine. The specimen comprised CD8+ T cells sorted from PBMCs, sampled roughly 5 days after vaccination. The chain's CDR3 is CASSHGTGTYNEQFF. In nucleotides, the CDR3 is TGTGCCAGCAGTCACGGGACAGGAACGTACAATGAGCAGTTCTTC.